Listed here are 10 T cell receptor beta chains from one sample, sequenced in a study of CXCR3-negative and CXCR3-positive naive CD8 T cells. The TRB cDNA libraries were prepared by 5' RACE with UMI labels. TCRdb derives one entry per CDR3 protein from the 5' RACE reads, leaving out DNA. The sample has some 150,000 distinct CDR3 sequences. Their recognized antigens are unknown. Overall study results and limits: Against CXCR3-negative naive cells, CXCR3-positive naive cells showed more hydrophobic TRB CDR3s.

Sequencing input: naive CXCR3+ CD8+ T cells from blood. Indicated subset: CD45RO-CCR7+CD27+CD95- naive CD8+ T cells expressing CXCR3 (TNR3+). These receptors were obtained from a human donor in good health. Some clones in this sample may be carry-over from other donors' samples.

This chain joins TRBV7-9 and TRBJ2-7. In germline, CDR1 is SEHNR, CDR2 FQNEAQ (reference sequence). CDR3 length: 11 residues. The CDR3 sequence is CASSVGVEQYF.

The CDR3 here is CASSQAGLAGAIKTDTQYF. This chain connects TRBV4-3 to TRBJ2-3; TCRdb's D call, TRBD2, is unchecked because there is no DNA. Per the germline V gene, CDR1 is LGHNA and CDR2 is YSLEER. CDR3 length: 19 amino acids.

The rearrangement joins TRBV29-1 to TRBJ2-6; TCRdb picks TRBD1, but there is no DNA to check that call. Per the germline V gene, CDR1 is SQVTM and CDR2 is ANQGSEA. This CDR3 contains 16 residues. The CDR3 loop reads CSVEGQGLSGANVLTF.

This chain links TRBV6-2 or TRBV6-3 with TRBJ2-1; no DNA is available, so the TRBD2 call from TCRdb remains unchecked. Germline loops: CDR1 MNHEY, CDR2 SVGEGT. This CDR3 has 14 residues. CDR3 in amino acids: CASSYGEAGYEQYF.

The chain is built from TRBV5-1 and TRBJ2-1; TCRdb's D gene call, TRBD2, goes unchecked for lack of DNA. Germline V CDR1 and CDR2: SGHRS, YFSETQ. The length of the CDR3 is 15 residues. CDR3 sequence reads: CASAEGGLSYNEQFF.

The V gene is TRBV5-1, the J gene TRBJ2-3; TCRdb proposes TRBD1, but this gene call is untestable without DNA. This CDR3 has 15 amino acids. Germline CDR1 reads SGHRS; CDR2 reads YFSETQ. The CDR3: CASSTGTGGRDTQYF.

The chain couples TRBV4-3 to TRBJ2-1; the D call from TCRdb, TRBD2, cannot be confirmed without DNA. The CDR3 consists of 16 residues. Germline V gives CDR1 LGHNA, CDR2 YSLEER. CDR3 loop: CASSQDRSGLKNEQFF.

The chain links TRBV28 to TRBJ2-2; TCRdb's assignment of TRBD2 cannot be checked, as there is no DNA. This CDR3 comprises 14 residues. In germline, CDR1 is MDHEN, CDR2 SYDVKM. CDR3 sequence reads: CASSFGTFSGELFF.

The V gene is TRBV7-8, the J gene TRBJ2-1. Per the germline V gene, CDR1 is SGHVS and CDR2 is FQNEAQ. There are 15 residues in the CDR3. The CDR3 loop is CASSLTSTSYNEQFF.

This chain connects TRBV12-3 or TRBV12-4 to TRBJ2-2; checking the TCRdb D call of TRBD1 is not possible without DNA. The CDR3 sequence is 15 residues long. The CDR3 protein is CASSLVGHITGELFF.